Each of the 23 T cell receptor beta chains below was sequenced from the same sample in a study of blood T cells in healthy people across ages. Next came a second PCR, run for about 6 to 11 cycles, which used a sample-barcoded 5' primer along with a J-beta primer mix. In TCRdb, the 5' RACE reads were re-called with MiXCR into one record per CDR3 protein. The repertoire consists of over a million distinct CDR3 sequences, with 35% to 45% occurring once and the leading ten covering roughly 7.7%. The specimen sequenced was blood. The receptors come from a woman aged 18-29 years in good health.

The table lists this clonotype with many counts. The CDR3 bases are TGTGCCAGCAGCTCCGGGCCCTACTACGAGCAGTACTTC. Translated, it gives CASSSGPYYEQYF. The rearrangement uses TRBV7-2 and TRBJ2-7; no definite D call. CDR1 is SGHTA and CDR2 is FQGNSA in the germline V gene. The CDR3 extends over 13 amino acids. V was pared by 4 bases and J by 3 bases, with 10 bases between.

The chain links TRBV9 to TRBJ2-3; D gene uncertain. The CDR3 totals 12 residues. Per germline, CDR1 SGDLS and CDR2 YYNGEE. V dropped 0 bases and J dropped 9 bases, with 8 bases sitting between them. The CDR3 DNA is TGTGCCAGCAGCGTAGCGGCGGCAACGCAGTATTTT. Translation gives CASSVAAATQYF.

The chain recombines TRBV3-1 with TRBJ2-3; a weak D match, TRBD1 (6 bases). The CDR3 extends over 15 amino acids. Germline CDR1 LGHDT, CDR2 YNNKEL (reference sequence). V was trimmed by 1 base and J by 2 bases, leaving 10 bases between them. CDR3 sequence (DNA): TGTGCCAGCAGCCAAGCGCAGGGGTCCACAGATACGCAGTATTTT. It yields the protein CASSQAQGSTDTQYF.

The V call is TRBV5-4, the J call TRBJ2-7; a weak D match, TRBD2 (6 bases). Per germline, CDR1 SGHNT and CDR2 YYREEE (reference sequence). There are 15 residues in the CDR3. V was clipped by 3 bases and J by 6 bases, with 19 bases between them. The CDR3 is CASSWVLAGQSEQYF. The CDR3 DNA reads TGTGCCAGCAGCTGGGTTCTGGCGGGGCAAAGCGAGCAGTACTTC.

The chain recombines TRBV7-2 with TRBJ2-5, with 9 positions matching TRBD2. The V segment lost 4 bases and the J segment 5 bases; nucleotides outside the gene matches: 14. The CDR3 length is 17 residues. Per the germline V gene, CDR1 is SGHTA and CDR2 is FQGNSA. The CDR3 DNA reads TGTGCCAGCAGCTCACGATCTAGCGGGAATGACTTGGAGACCCAGTACTTC. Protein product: CASSSRSSGNDLETQYF.

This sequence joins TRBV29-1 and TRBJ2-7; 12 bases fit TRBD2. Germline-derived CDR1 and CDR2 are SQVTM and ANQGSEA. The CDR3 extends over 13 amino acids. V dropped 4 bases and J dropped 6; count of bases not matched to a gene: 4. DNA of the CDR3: TGCAGCGTTGCTTCTAGCGGGGGGGTCGAGCAGTACTTC. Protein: CSVASSGGVEQYF.

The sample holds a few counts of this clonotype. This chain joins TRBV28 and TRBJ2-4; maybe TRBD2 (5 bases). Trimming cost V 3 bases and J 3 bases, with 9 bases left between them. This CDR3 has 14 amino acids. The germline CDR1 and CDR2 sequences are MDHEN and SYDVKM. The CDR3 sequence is CASSFSGSKNIQYF. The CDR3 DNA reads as TGTGCCAGCAGTTTTTCTGGGAGCAAAAACATTCAGTACTTC. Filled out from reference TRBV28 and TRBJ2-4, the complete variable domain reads DVKVTQSSRYLVKRTGEKVFLECVQDMDHENMFWYRQDPGLGLRLIYFSYDVKMKEKGDIPEGYSVSREKKERFSLILESASTNQTSMYLCASSFSGSKNIQYFGAGTRLSVL.

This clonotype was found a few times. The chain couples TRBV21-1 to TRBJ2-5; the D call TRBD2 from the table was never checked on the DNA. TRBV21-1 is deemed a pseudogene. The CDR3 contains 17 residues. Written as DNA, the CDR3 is TGTGCCAGCAACCCGAATATCCGTACGGGAGGCCAAGAGACCCAGTACTTC. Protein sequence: CASNPNIRTGGQETQYF.

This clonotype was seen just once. DNA for the CDR3: TGTGCCAGCAGCTACAAACCGGGACAGGGCGCCGCGGGCTATGGCTACACCTTC. Translating gives CASSYKPGQGAAGYGYTF. The gene calls are TRBV5-5 and TRBJ1-2; 9 bases map to TRBD1. The CDR3 runs to 18 residues. Trimming removed 3 bases from V and 4 bases from J; junction bases left unmatched: 16. Germline CDR1 and CDR2: SGHKS and YYEKEE (reference sequence).

CDR3 DNA sequence: TGTGCCAGCAGTTTAACTAGCGGGGACGCCCAGTTCTTC. This sequence encodes CASSLTSGDAQFF. This chain connects TRBV12-3 or TRBV12-4 to TRBJ2-1; TRBD2 aligns across 10 bases. V trimming: 2 bases; J trimming: 13 bases; junction bases outside the gene matches: 5. This CDR3 spans 13 amino acids.

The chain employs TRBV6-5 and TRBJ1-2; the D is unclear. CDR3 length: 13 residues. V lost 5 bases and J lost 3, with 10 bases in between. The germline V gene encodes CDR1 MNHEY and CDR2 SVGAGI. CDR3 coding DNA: TGTGCCAGCAGTACTGAGGGTTACTATGGCTACACCTTC. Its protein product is CASSTEGYYGYTF.

The CDR3 is CSGTASSGANVLTF. DNA of the CDR3: TGCAGTGGGACTGCATCCTCTGGGGCCAACGTCCTGACTTTC. The J gene is TRBJ2-6, the V gene TRBV20-1; D possibly corresponds to TRBD2 (5 bases). Per germline, CDR1 DFQATT and CDR2 SNEGSKA (reference sequence). V was cut by 7 bases and J by 0 bases, with 10 bases left in between. This CDR3 spans 14 amino acids.

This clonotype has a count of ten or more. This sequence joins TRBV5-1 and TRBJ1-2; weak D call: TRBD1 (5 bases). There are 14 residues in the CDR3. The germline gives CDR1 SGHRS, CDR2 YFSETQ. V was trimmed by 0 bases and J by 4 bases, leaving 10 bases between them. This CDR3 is CASSLGGGAYGYTF. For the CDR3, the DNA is TGCGCCAGCAGCTTGGGCGGGGGTGCCTATGGCTACACCTTC.

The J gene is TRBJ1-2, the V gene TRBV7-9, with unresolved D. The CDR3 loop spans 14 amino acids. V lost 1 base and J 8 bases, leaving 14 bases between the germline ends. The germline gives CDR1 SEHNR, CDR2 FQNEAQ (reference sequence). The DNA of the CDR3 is TGTGCCAGCAGCTTAGTATTAGGGCCAGACGGCTACACCTTC. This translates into CASSLVLGPDGYTF.

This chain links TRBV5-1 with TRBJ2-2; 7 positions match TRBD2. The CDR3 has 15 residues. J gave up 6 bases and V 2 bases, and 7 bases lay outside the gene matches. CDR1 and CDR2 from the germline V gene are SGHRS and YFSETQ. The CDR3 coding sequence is TGCGCCAGCAGCTTCGGCTCTAGCGGTCCCGGGGAGCTGTTTTTT. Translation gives CASSFGSSGPGELFF.

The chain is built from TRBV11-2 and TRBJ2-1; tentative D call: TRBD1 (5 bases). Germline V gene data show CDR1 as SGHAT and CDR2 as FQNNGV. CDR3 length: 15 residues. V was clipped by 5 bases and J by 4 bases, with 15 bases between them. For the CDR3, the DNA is TGTGCCAGCAGCCCCTTAGGGGCAGTTTACAATGAGCAGTTCTTC. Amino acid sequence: CASSPLGAVYNEQFF.

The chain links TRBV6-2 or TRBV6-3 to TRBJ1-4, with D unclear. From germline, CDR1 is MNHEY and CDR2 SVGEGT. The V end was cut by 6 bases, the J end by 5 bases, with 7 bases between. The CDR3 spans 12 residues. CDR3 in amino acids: CASRDGNEKLFF. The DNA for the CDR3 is TGTGCCAGCAGAGACGGGAATGAAAAACTGTTTTTT.

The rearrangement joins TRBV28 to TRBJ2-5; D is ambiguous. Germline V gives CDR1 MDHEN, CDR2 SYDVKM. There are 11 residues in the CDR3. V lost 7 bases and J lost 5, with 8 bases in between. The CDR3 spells CASTGWETQYF. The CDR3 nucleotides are TGTGCCAGCACAGGCTGGGAGACCCAGTACTTC. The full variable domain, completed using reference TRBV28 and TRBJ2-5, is DVKVTQSSRYLVKRTGEKVFLECVQDMDHENMFWYRQDPGLGLRLIYFSYDVKMKEKGDIPEGYSVSREKKERFSLILESASTNQTSMYLCASTGWETQYFGPGTRLLVL.

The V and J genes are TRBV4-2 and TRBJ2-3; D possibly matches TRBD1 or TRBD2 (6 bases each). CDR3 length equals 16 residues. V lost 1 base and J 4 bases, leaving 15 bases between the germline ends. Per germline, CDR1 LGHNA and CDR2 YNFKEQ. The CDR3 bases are TGTGCCAGCAGCCAAGGGGGGGCCGAGCCCCCAGATACGCAGTATTTT. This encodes CASSQGGAEPPDTQYF.

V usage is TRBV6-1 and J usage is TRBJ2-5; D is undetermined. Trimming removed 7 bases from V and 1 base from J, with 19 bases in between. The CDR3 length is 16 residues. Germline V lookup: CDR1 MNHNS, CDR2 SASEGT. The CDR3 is CASMLSLSTVQETQYF. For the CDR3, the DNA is TGTGCCAGCATGCTAAGTCTATCAACCGTCCAAGAGACCCAGTACTTC.

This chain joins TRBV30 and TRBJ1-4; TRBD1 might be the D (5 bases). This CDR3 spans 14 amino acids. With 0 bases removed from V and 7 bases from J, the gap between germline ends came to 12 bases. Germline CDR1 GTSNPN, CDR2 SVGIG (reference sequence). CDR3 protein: CAWSVPGGSEKLFF. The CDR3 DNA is TGTGCCTGGAGTGTACCTGGGGGGAGTGAAAAACTGTTTTTT.

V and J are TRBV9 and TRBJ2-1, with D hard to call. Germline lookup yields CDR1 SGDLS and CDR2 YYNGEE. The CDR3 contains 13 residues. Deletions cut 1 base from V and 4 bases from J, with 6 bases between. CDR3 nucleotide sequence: TGTGCCAGCAGCGTATCGGATTACAATGAGCAGTTCTTC. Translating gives CASSVSDYNEQFF.

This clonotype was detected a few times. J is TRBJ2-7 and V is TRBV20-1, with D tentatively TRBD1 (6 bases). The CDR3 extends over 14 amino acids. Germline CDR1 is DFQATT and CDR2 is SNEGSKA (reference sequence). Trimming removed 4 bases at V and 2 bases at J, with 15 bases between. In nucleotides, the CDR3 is TGCAGTGCTATCAGGGACACAACGACCTACGAGCAGTACTTC. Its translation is CSAIRDTTTYEQYF.